This T cell receptor beta chain was obtained from a study of shared clonotypes between healthy human individuals. Study-wide points: Clonotypes that were shared across a handful of donors made up 4.5% to 5% of naive CD4 clonotypes. It was anticipated that sequencing depth would influence how many clonotypes donors shared. Rarefaction analysis demonstrated incomplete sorted-subset sequencing notwithstanding large depth.

Trimming removed 0 bases at V and 3 bases at J, with 9 bases between. Germline lookup yields CDR1 SGHKS and CDR2 YYEKEE (reference sequence). The CDR3 consists of 14 residues. The repertoire was sequenced with immunoSEQ multiplex PCR; TCRdb's copy has only in-frame clones and lacks some. Of 2 million to 2.5 million clones listed, 85% to 95% are singletons. Every contributor of samples was a Caucasian grown-up residing in Nashville, Tennessee. Regarding this clone: The antigen is undetermined. This sample also contains other DNA sequences that code for the same CDR3.

The chain has TRBV5-5 and TRBJ2-5; D remains unclear. The receptor's source is a man aged 18 to 29 in good health. Some clones in this sample may be carry-over from other donors' samples. Sequenced: naive CD4+ T cells from PBMCs. Subset noted: CD45RA+ positively selected. This CDR3 is CASSLVGVEETQYF. The CDR3 nucleotides read TGTGCCAGCAGCTTGGTTGGGGTTGAAGAGACCCAGTACTTC.